Here is one TCR beta chain with its context. No antigen is known for it. This sample is part of a study of CD8+CD57+ T cells in acquired aplastic anemia. Patients included in sequencing had previously demonstrated CD8+CD57+ cell expansion by flow cytometry. All patients had severe acquired aplastic anemia. The study sampled blood from patients who had received no therapy. This CDR3 has 17 amino acids. With 4 bases removed from V and 5 bases from J, the gap between germline ends came to 23 bases. According to the study, genomic DNA was the template for TCR beta VDJ and CDR3 profiling. TCRdb processed the reads anew with MiXCR; each CDR3 protein has one entry. The sample records around 180,000 distinct CDR3 sequences, about 44% being singletons. Notes on the study in general: The study found no significant CD8+ Simpson's diversity difference between patients and controls.

The origin of this receptor is a human donor with aplastic anemia. This chain uses TRBV12-3 or TRBV12-4 with TRBJ1-2; D might be TRBD1 (5 bases). Sequencing was done on a sample of sorted CD4+, CD8+, or CD8+CD57+ T cells (not recorded which) from PBMCs. In nucleotides, the CDR3 is TGTGCCAGCAGTTCCCCGGGACTAGCAGATACGCAGTATGGCTACACCTTC. The encoded protein is CASSSPGLADTQYGYTF.